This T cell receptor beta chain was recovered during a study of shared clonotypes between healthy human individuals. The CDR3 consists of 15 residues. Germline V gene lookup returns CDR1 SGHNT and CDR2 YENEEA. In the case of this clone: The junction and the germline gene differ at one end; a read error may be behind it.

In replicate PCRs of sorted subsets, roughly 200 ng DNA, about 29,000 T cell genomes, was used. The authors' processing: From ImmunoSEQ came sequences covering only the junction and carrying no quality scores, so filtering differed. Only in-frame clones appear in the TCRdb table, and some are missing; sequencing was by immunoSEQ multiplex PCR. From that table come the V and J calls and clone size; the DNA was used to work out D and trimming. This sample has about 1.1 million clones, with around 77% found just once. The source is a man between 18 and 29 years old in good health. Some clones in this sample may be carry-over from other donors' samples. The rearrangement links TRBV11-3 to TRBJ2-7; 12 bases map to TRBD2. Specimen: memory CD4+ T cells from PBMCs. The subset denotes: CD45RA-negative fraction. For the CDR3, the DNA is TGTGCCAGCAGCTTAGATCTAGCGGGAGGGGACGAACAGTACTTC. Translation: CASSLDLAGGDEQYF.